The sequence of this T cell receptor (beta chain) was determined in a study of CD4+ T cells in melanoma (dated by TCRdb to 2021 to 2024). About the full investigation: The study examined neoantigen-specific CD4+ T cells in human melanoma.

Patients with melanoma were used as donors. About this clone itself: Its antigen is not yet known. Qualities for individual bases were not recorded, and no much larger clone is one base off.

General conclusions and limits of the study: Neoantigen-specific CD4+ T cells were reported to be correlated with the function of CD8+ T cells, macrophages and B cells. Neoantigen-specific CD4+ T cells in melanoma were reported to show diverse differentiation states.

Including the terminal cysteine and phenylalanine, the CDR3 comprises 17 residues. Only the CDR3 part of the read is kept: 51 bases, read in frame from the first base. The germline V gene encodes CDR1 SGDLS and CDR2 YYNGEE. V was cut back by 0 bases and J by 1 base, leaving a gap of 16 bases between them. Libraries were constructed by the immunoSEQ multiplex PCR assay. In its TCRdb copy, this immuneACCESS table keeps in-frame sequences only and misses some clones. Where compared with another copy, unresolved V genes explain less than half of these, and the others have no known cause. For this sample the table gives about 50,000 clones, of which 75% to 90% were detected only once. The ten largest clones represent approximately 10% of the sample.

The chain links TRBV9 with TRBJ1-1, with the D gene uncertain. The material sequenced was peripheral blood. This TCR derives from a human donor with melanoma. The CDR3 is CASSVGADFASNTEAFF. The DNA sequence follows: TGTGCCAGCAGCGTAGGGGCAGATTTTGCATCGAACACTGAAGCTTTCTTT.